A selection of T cell receptor beta chains follows, all from one sample in a study of blood T cells in healthy people across ages. TCRdb called the 5' RACE reads again in MiXCR, with one record for every CDR3 protein. The table has approximately 830,000 distinct CDR3 sequences, about 62% seen once. The specimen sequenced was blood. The receptors were gathered from a man aged 25 to 45 in good health. Both conserved end residues are part of each CDR3. The order of the fields is D gene, V gene, clone size, J gene, CDR3 protein, CDR3 DNA. The D gene is left open where the match is weak. The size field is filled for only some rows; it gives once, few, many or a size class.

TRBD2	TRBV6-2/TRBV6-3	few	TRBJ2-1	CASSRGTSEGNEQFF	TGTGCCAGCAGCCGCGGGACTAGCGAAGGGAATGAGCAGTTCTTC
TRBD1	TRBV18	once	TRBJ1-2	CASSPLQGGNNYGYTF	TGTGCCAGCTCACCACTACAGGGGGGGAACAACTATGGCTACACCTTC
.	TRBV4-3	.	TRBJ1-2	CASSQERDARRAGYTF	TGCGCCAGCAGCCAAGAGAGAGACGCCCGACGTGCTGGCTACACCTTC
TRBD2	TRBV7-9	.	TRBJ2-7	CASSLGLAGATSSYEQYF	TGTGCCAGCAGCTTAGGGCTAGCGGGGGCGACGAGCTCCTACGAGCAGTACTTC
.	TRBV4-2	.	TRBJ1-2	CASSQRGPAGYTF	TGTGCCAGCAGCCAACGGGGACCTGCCGGCTACACCTTC
TRBD1	TRBV6-2/TRBV6-3	.	TRBJ2-7	CASRVGTVHEQYF	TGTGCCAGCAGAGTCGGGACAGTGCACGAGCAGTACTTC
TRBD1	TRBV7-2	.	TRBJ1-6	CASSLEYRGRGSPLHF	TGTGCCAGCAGCTTAGAATACAGGGGGCGAGGTTCACCCCTCCACTTT
.	TRBV20-1	.	TRBJ2-5	CSTGRGRETQYF	TGCAGCACGGGGAGGGGGCGAGAGACCCAGTACTTC
TRBD1	TRBV7-2	once	TRBJ2-5	CASSPPYRGETQYF	TGTGCCAGCAGCCCCCCATACAGGGGAGAGACCCAGTACTTC
.	TRBV29-1	.	TRBJ1-2	CSVILGDYGYTF	TGCAGCGTCATCCTAGGGGACTATGGCTACACCTTC
.	TRBV18	.	TRBJ2-1	CAGSRDAYNEQFF	TGTGCCGGCTCGCGGGACGCTTACAATGAGCAGTTCTTC
TRBD1	TRBV28	.	TRBJ1-2	CASSSDGQGNYGYTF	TGTGCCAGCAGTTCCGATGGACAGGGCAACTATGGCTACACCTTC
TRBD1	TRBV4-3	once	TRBJ2-7	CASTQPGKGQGRYEQYF	TGCGCCAGCACCCAACCGGGGAAGGGACAGGGGAGGTACGAGCAGTACTTC
.	TRBV25-1	.	TRBJ1-1	CASSEDRENTEAFF	TGTGCCAGCAGTGAAGACAGAGAGAACACTGAAGCTTTCTTT
.	TRBV7-2	.	TRBJ2-1	CASSLASVYNEQFF	TGTGCCAGCAGCTTGGCATCAGTTTACAATGAGCAGTTCTTC
.	TRBV4-2	.	TRBJ1-2	CASSQVGEANYGYTF	TGTGCCAGCAGCCAAGTCGGGGAGGCTAACTATGGCTACACCTTC
.	TRBV18	few	TRBJ1-1	CASSPTENTEAFF	TGTGCCAGCTCACCGACTGAGAACACTGAAGCTTTCTTT
.	TRBV6-1	.	TRBJ1-5	CASSEGRGRTDQPQHF	TGTGCCAGCAGTGAAGGTCGCGGGAGGACAGATCAGCCCCAGCATTTT
.	TRBV20-1	.	TRBJ2-7	CSAKLRGTAYEQYF	TGCAGTGCTAAACTAAGAGGGACCGCCTACGAGCAGTACTTC
.	TRBV4-2	.	TRBJ2-5	CASSQEAVQETQYF	TGTGCCAGCAGCCAAGAGGCGGTGCAAGAGACCCAGTACTTC
TRBD1	TRBV5-1	.	TRBJ2-7	CASSSVPGGTGEDEQYF	TGCGCCAGCAGCTCCGTTCCTGGGGGGACAGGGGAGGACGAGCAGTACTTC
.	TRBV6-5	.	TRBJ1-2	CASTGGSGYTF	TGTGCCAGCACTGGTGGGTCCGGCTACACCTTC
TRBD1	TRBV19	few	TRBJ2-7	CASSITGTGEGVEYF	TGTGCCAGTAGTATTACCGGGACAGGGGAGGGTGTTGAGTACTTC